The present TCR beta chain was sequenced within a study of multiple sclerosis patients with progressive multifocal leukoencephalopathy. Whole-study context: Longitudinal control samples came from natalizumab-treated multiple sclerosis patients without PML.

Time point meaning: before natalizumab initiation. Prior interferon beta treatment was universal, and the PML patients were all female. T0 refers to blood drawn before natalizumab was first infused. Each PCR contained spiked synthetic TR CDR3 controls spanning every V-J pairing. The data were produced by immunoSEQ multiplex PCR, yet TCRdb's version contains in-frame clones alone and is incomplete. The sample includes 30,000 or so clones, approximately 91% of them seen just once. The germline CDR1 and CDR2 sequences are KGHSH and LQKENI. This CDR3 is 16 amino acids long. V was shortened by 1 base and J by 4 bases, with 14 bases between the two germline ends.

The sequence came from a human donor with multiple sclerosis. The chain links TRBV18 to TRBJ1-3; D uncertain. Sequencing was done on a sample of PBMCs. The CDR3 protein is CASSPQNRGTGNTIYF. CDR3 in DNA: TGTGCCAGCTCACCACAAAACAGAGGAACAGGAAACACCATATATTTT.